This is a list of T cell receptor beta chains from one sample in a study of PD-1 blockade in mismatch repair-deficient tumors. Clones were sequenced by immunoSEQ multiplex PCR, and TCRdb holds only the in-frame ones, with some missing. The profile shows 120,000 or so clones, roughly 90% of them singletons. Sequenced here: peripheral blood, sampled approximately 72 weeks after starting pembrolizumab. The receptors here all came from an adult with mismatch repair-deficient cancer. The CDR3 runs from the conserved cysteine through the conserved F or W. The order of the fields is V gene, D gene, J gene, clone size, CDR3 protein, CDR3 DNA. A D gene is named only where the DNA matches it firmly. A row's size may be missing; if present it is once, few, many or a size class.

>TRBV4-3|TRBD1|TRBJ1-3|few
CASSQTGGGGNTIYF
TGCGCCAGCAGCCAAACAGGGGGCGGTGGAAACACCATATATTTT
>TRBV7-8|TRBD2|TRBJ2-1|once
CASSSPGLAHNEQFF
TGTGCCAGCAGCTCCCCGGGACTAGCTCACAATGAGCAGTTCTTC
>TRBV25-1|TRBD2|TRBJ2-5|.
CASSATSVDQYF
TGTGCCAGCAGTGCCACTAGCGTTGATCAGTACTTC
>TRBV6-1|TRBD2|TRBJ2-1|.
CASSVTSGSSGYNEQFF
TGTGCCAGCAGTGTGACTAGCGGGAGCTCCGGGTACAATGAGCAGTTCTTC
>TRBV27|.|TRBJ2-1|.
CASSTQTPYNEQFF
TGTGCCAGCAGTACCCAGACCCCCTACAATGAGCAGTTCTTC
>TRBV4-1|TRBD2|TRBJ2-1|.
CASSQDWASGGNNEQFF
TGCGCCAGCAGCCAAGATTGGGCTAGCGGGGGAAACAATGAGCAGTTCTTC
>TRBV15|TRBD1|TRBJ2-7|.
CATSRDRGSRGYEQYF
TGTGCCACCAGCAGAGATAGAGGTTCCAGGGGGTACGAGCAGTACTTC
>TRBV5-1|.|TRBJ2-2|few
CASSLEVQQGGELFF
TGCGCCAGCAGCTTGGAAGTTCAGCAAGGCGGGGAGCTGTTTTTT
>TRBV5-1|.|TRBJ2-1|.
CASSLSSSYNEQFF
TGCGCCAGCAGCTTATCCAGCTCCTACAATGAGCAGTTCTTC
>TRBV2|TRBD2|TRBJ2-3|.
CASSEAPGTSTSTDTQYF
TGTGCCAGCAGTGAAGCCCCCGGGACTAGTACCAGCACAGATACGCAGTATTTT
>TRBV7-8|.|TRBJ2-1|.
CASSPNSPYSEQFF
TGTGCCAGCAGCCCGAATTCCCCTTATTCTGAGCAGTTCTTC
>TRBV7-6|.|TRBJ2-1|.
CASSLAPTQYNEQFF
TGTGCCAGCAGCTTAGCCCCGACACAATACAATGAGCAGTTCTTC
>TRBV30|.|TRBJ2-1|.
CAWTPLGEQFF
TGTGCCTGGACACCACTCGGGGAGCAGTTCTTC
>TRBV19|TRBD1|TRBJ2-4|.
CASSPTGAGAKNIQYF
TGTGCCAGTAGTCCCACAGGGGCTGGGGCCAAAAACATTCAGTACTTC
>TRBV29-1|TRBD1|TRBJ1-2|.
CSVRFQGALGYGYTF
TGCAGCGTTCGGTTTCAGGGGGCTCTAGGCTATGGCTACACCTTC
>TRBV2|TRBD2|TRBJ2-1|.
CASSYTSGGTNEQFF
TGTGCCAGCAGTTATACTAGCGGAGGGACCAATGAGCAGTTCTTC
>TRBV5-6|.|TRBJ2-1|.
CASSSQRKEQFF
TGTGCCAGCAGCTCCCAGCGGAAAGAGCAGTTCTTC
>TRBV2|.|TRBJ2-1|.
CASSGSSAEQFF
TGTGCCAGCAGTGGTTCTAGCGCCGAGCAGTTCTTC
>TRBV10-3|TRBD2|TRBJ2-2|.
CAIRLSGSDTGELFF
TGTGCCATCAGATTAAGCGGGAGCGACACCGGGGAGCTGTTTTTT
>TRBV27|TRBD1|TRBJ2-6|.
CASSLLSAGGGGANVLTF
TGTGCCAGCAGTTTATTGTCGGCAGGGGGCGGTGGGGCCAACGTCCTGACTTTC
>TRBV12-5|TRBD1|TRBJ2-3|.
CASGWGQQGAGDTQYF
TGTGCTAGTGGCTGGGGCCAACAGGGGGCGGGTGATACGCAGTATTTT
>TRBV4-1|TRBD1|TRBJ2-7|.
CASSLRQGAYEQYF
TGCGCCAGCAGCCTCCGACAGGGGGCCTACGAGCAGTACTTC